These 18 T cell receptor beta chains were sequenced from one sample in a study of cytomegalovirus exposure and HLA in healthy donors. The PCR had 60 Vbeta and 13 Jbeta primers. Clones were read by immunoSEQ multiplex PCR, and TCRdb kept only the in-frame ones, dropping some. The listing records 140,000 to 150,000 clones. Sequenced input: PBMCs. The receptors derive from a male donor in good health and CMV-seronegative.

The J gene is TRBJ2-1, the V gene TRBV5-1, with a tentative D call TRBD2 (7 bases). The CDR3 totals 18 residues. Deletions cut 0 bases from V and 4 bases from J, with 20 bases between. Germline V gene sequence: CDR1 SGHRS, CDR2 YFSETQ. CDR3 sequence reads: CASSLEGVSGERYNEQFF. DNA of the CDR3: TGCGCCAGCAGCTTGGAGGGGGTGAGCGGGGAGAGGTACAATGAGCAGTTCTTC.

The chain is built from TRBV20-1 and TRBJ2-1; D possibly corresponds to TRBD2 (5 bases). The CDR3 totals 11 residues. Germline CDR1 reads DFQATT; CDR2 reads SNEGSKA (reference sequence). Trimming stripped 6 bases from V and 4 bases from J, with 7 bases between. For the CDR3, the DNA is TGCAGTGCCGGGGAGTACAATGAGCAGTTCTTC. Protein product: CSAGEYNEQFF.

The rearrangement links TRBV30 to TRBJ1-1; D unresolved. The CDR3 covers 12 residues. Germline CDR1 and CDR2: GTSNPN and SVGIG (reference sequence). Trimming removed 4 bases from V and 1 base from J, with 7 bases in between. The CDR3 protein is CAWIAANTEAFF. Written as DNA, the CDR3 is TGTGCCTGGATAGCAGCGAACACTGAAGCTTTCTTT. The variable domain in full, with the rest retrieved from reference TRBV30 and TRBJ1-1, is SQTIHQWPATLVQPVGSPLSLECTVEGTSNPNLYWYRQAAGRGLQLLFYSVGIGQISSEVPQNLSASRPQDRQFILSSKKLLLSDSGFYLCAWIAANTEAFFGQGTRLTVV.

J is TRBJ1-5 and V is TRBV6-1; 9 bases fit TRBD1. Trimming took 6 bases from V and 7 from J; bases not matched to a gene: 10. CDR1 and CDR2 from the germline V gene are MNHNS and SASEGT. CDR3 size: 15 residues. The CDR3 sequence: CASRATGGGDQPQHF. In DNA, the CDR3 is TGTGCCAGCAGAGCCACAGGGGGCGGTGACCAGCCCCAGCATTTT.

The chain links TRBV5-1 to TRBJ1-5, with D unclear. With 2 bases removed from V and 5 bases from J, the gap between germline ends came to 17 bases. Germline assignment: CDR1 SGHRS and CDR2 YFSETQ. CDR3 length equals 16 residues. CDR3 nucleotide sequence: TGCGCCAGCAGCTTCTACCATCGTTCCTCGTATCAGCCCCAGCATTTT. It translates to CASSFYHRSSYQPQHF.

V is TRBV29-1 and J is TRBJ1-1; 10 bases are a match to TRBD1. There are 12 residues in the CDR3. Unmatched junction bases numbered 2, after V lost 5 bases and J lost 5 bases. CDR1 SQVTM and CDR2 ANQGSEA come from the germline V gene. Here the CDR3 DNA reads TGCAGCGTTACGGACAGGGGGACTGAAGCTTTCTTT. Its protein is CSVTDRGTEAFF.

V usage is TRBV27 and J usage is TRBJ2-7; no definite D call. The germline V and J ends were trimmed by 5 bases and 1 base, with 15 bases remaining between them. The CDR3 is 15 amino acids. Germline CDR1 reads MNHEY; CDR2 reads SMNVEV (reference sequence). The CDR3: CASSTTSGGSYEQYF. Here the CDR3 DNA reads TGTGCCAGCAGTACCACCTCTGGCGGATCCTACGAGCAGTACTTC.

The V gene is TRBV25-1, the J gene TRBJ1-4; D might be TRBD1 (5 bases). The V end lost 4 bases, the J end lost 0 bases, and 12 bases lay between the germline ends. The CDR3 runs to 16 residues. CDR1 and CDR2 from the germline V gene are MGHDK and SYGVNS. The CDR3 DNA reads TGTGCCAGCAGTGGAAGGGGAATGGCAACTAATGAAAAACTGTTTTTT. Translating it yields CASSGRGMATNEKLFF.

The CDR3 DNA reads as TGTGCCAGCAGCTCGCAACAGGACCCGAGCTCCTACAATGAGCAGTTCTTC. It encodes CASSSQQDPSSYNEQFF. V gene TRBV13 combines with J gene TRBJ2-1, with D possibly matching TRBD1 (5 bases). The CDR3 is 17 amino acids. Trimming stripped 4 bases from V and 0 bases from J, with 16 bases between. Germline V gives CDR1 PRHDT, CDR2 FYEKMQ (reference sequence).

The chain recombines TRBV28 with TRBJ1-2, with unresolved D. The germline gives CDR1 MDHEN, CDR2 SYDVKM. The CDR3 sequence is 14 residues long. With 6 bases removed from V and 4 bases from J, the gap between germline ends came to 15 bases. CDR3 loop: CASRENDPGYGYTF. In DNA, the CDR3 is TGTGCCAGCAGGGAAAACGATCCGGGCTATGGCTACACCTTC.

The rearrangement links TRBV7-2 to TRBJ1-1; TRBD1 matches 7 bases. The V and J ends lost 2 bases and 4 bases, in that order; junction bases with no gene match: 4. The CDR3 runs 14 residues. CDR1 is SGHTA, CDR2 FQGNSA, per germline. The CDR3 protein is CASSLSTGVTEAFF. DNA of the CDR3: TGTGCCAGCAGCTTAAGCACAGGGGTCACTGAAGCTTTCTTT.

The rearrangement uses TRBV28 and TRBJ2-7; 7 bases line up with TRBD1. Germline V gene lookup returns CDR1 MDHEN and CDR2 SYDVKM. Losses at the gene ends were 5 bases for V and 5 bases for J; bases not matched to a gene: 6. CDR3 size: 13 residues. Written as DNA, the CDR3 is TGTGCCAGCAGTACAGGGGAACAGAACGAGCAGTACTTC. This codes for CASSTGEQNEQYF.

The V and J genes are TRBV11-3 and TRBJ2-3, with 8 positions matching TRBD1. V was clipped by 5 bases and J by 3 bases; unmatched bases: 4. Germline loops: CDR1 SGHNT, CDR2 YENEEA. The CDR3 contains 14 residues. DNA of the CDR3: TGTGCCAGCAGCGCCCGGACAGGGACAGATACGCAGTATTTT. It yields the protein CASSARTGTDTQYF.

The rearrangement joins TRBV29-1 to TRBJ1-2; tentatively, D is TRBD1 (5 bases). The ends were cut back, 4 bases at V and 4 bases at J, with 10 bases in the middle. CDR1 and CDR2 (germline): SQVTM, ANQGSEA. The CDR3 runs 12 residues. CDR3 sequence (DNA): TGCAGCGTTGTTGCAGGGATCTATGGCTACACCTTC. This codes for CSVVAGIYGYTF.

This sequence joins TRBV6-1 and TRBJ2-3; D remains unclear. Trimming shortened V by 7 bases and J by 4 bases, and 12 bases separated the two germline ends. The CDR3 runs 13 residues. Germline V gene data show CDR1 as MNHNS and CDR2 as SASEGT. Here the CDR3 reads CASMADSADTQYF. CDR3 sequence (DNA): TGTGCCAGCATGGCAGATTCTGCAGATACGCAGTATTTT.

The chain couples TRBV20-1 to TRBJ1-2; D gene ambiguous. V was cut by 3 bases and J by 8 bases, with 10 bases left in between. CDR1 DFQATT and CDR2 SNEGSKA come from the germline V gene (reference sequence). The CDR3 contains 11 residues. As DNA, the CDR3 is TGCAGTGCTAGGAGGGAGAGCGGCTACACCTTC. Translation: CSARRESGYTF.

This chain connects TRBV6-5 to TRBJ1-2; the match to TRBD1 covers 11 bases. CDR1 MNHEY and CDR2 SVGAGI come from the germline V gene. V lost 5 bases to trimming and J lost 8 bases; unmatched junction nucleotides: 10. CDR3 size: 15 residues. The CDR3 coding sequence is TGTGCCAGCAGTCTTCTAGGACAGGGGGCTGCGGGCTACACCTTC. The encoded protein is CASSLLGQGAAGYTF.

The chain couples TRBV18 to TRBJ1-2; D uncertain. CDR1 and CDR2 from the germline V gene are KGHSH and LQKENI. V was cut by 0 bases and J by 5 bases, with 13 bases left in between. The CDR3 sequence is 15 residues long. The CDR3 loop reads CASSPPGLESYGYTF. The CDR3 nucleotides read TGTGCCAGCTCACCACCGGGTCTAGAGAGTTATGGCTACACCTTC.